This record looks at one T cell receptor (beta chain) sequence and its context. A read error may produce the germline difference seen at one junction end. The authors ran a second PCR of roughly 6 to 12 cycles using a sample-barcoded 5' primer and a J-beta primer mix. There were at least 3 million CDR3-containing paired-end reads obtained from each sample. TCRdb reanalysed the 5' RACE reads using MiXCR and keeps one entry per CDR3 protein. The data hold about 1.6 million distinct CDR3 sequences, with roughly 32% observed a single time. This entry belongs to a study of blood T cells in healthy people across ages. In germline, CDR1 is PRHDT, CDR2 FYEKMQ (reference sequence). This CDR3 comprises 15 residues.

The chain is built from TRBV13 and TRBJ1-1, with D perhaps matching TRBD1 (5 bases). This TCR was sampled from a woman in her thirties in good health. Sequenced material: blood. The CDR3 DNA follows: TGTGCCCGCAGCTGGCGGAGGGCAGGGAAGGATGAAGCTTTCTTT. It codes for CARSWRRAGKDEAFF.